This T cell receptor (beta chain) derives from a study of beta chain features in type 1 diabetes. In the case of this clone: Its antigen is as yet unknown.

Donors underwent one heparinised blood draw, about 110 mL on average. The whole isolated RNA underwent reverse transcription, so sequencing captured expressed TCRB transcripts. Some 3.6 million reads per sample were averaged for naive, central memory and regulatory samples. The method was immunoSEQ multiplex PCR; TCRdb's version includes in-frame clones alone and lacks a portion of them. The sample has under 450,000 clones; 11% to 15% are singletons. Study results and caveats: There was a moderate but significant shortening of TCRB CDR3s in all four CD4+ subsets of Type 1 diabetes patients.

The sequence was obtained from a man under 40 in good health. Input material: naive CD4+ T cells from blood.

For the CDR3, the DNA is TGTGCCAGCAGCTTCAGCTCAGATACGCAGTATTTT. This translates into CASSFSSDTQYF. The rearrangement uses TRBV7-9 and TRBJ2-3; the D is unclear. Trimming removed 3 bases from V and 4 bases from J, with 5 bases in between. This CDR3 has 12 residues. CDR1 is SEHNR, CDR2 FQNEAQ, per germline (reference sequence).